This entry features one TCR beta chain sequence. The antigen remains unidentified. This sample is drawn from a study of shared clonotypes between healthy human individuals. Across the study: A couple of women and a few men aged 18 to 49 served as donors.

Between the trimmed V and J ends, which lost 7 bases and 5 bases, there was a span of 15 bases. Germline CDR1 reads SQVTM; CDR2 reads ANQGSEA. CDR3 length: 13 residues. Authors' methods: Junction-only immunoSEQ data arrived without quality scores, meaning filtering differed. Profiled with immunoSEQ multiplex PCR; TCRdb holds only in-frame clones, not every one. V and J calls and clone size are those listed in that table; D and trimming were worked out from the DNA. The table includes 850,000 to 1,200,000 clones, more than 60% detected once. The study's findings and limits: Researchers found naive subsets generally carried larger estimated richness than memory subsets. Naive CD4 clonotypes were shared across a few donors at about 5.3%.

This TCR came from a man aged 18-30 years in good health. The chain couples TRBV29-1 to TRBJ2-1; tentative D call: TRBD1 (5 bases). Sequenced: memory CD4+ T cells sorted from blood. Subset described: CD45RA-negative fraction. This chain's CDR3 is CSAAISRDNEQFF. CDR3 DNA: TGCAGCGCCGCGATCAGCAGGGACAATGAGCAGTTCTTC.